These T cell receptor delta chains were read from a single sample in a study of gamma-delta chains in newborns, infants, children. TCRdb re-identified clones in the reads via CATT. The sample has nearly 5,500 delta-chain clones, around 20% seen once. Material: blood. The receptors stem from a child who was a newborn, infant or young child, either healthy, febrile or measles-vaccinated (not recorded which). Both conserved end residues are part of each CDR3.

j_gene,v_gene,CDR3aa
TRDJ1,TRDV2,CACDTVGALPYTDKLIF
TRDJ3,TRDV2,CACDTVWGPNSWDTRQMFF
TRDJ1,TRDV1,CALGPKGFLSPGGYSYTDKLIF
TRDJ1,TRDV2,CACDTVGTGGYLSRTDKLIF
TRDJ1,TRDV1,CALGELGGGYTDKLIF
TRDJ3,TRDV2,CACDTGGYQSSWDTRQMFF
TRDJ3,TRDV2,CACDILGDTSWDTRQMFF
TRDJ2,TRDV2,CARDILGDLTAQLFF
TRDJ1,TRDV1,CALGENRGATHPDKLIF
TRDJ3,TRDV2,CACDTAGGYSWDTRQMFF
TRDJ1,TRDV2,CACGPTPSTEGYGTDKLIF
TRDJ1,TRDV2,CACDLMGDTDKLIF
TRDJ1,TRDV2,CACGPTPSTGGYGTDKLIF
TRDJ3,TRDV2,CACDRTGGYASWDTRQMFF
TRDJ1,TRDV2,CACDTLLGEAYTDKLIF
TRDJ1,TRDV2,CACDPLGDIRSDKLIF
TRDJ3,TRDV2,CACDTAGGPSSWDTRQMFF
TRDJ3,TRDV2,CACDILGDSSWDTRQMFF
TRDJ1,TRDV3,CAFNPPGGYADKLIF
TRDJ1,TRDV2,CACDALHLGDTGTDKLIF
TRDJ1,TRDV2,CACDSLEGSHSNLYTDKLIF
TRDJ1,TRDV1,CALGDPGLRLTLPYTDKLIF
TRDJ1,TRDV3,CALIVGSTTGTDKLIF
TRDJ1,TRDV2,CACDLLGDIGDKLIF
TRDJ3,TRDV2,CACDTGGYQSWDTRQMFF
TRDJ1,TRDV2,CACDTVLSSRYTDKLIF
TRDJ1,TRDV2,CACDTLDGTPSRRGLDHKTNKLIF
TRDJ1,TRDV2,CACDGVEAGGRDKLIF
TRDJ1,TRDV2,CACDTVKTGGYEQESDKLIF
TRDJ3,TRDV2,CACDVLGDSESSWDTRQMFF
TRDJ1,TRDV2,CACDPVLGDTTQTDKLIF
TRDJ3,TRDV2,CACDTWGIQTSWDTRQMFF
TRDJ1,TRDV2,CACDLLGDTDKLIF
TRDJ1,TRDV2,CACDTVRPGGYPPDKLIF
TRDJ1,TRDV1,CALGGPFYGYLGDRSTDKLIF
TRDJ1,TRDV1,CALGGPSLGDTVDKLIF